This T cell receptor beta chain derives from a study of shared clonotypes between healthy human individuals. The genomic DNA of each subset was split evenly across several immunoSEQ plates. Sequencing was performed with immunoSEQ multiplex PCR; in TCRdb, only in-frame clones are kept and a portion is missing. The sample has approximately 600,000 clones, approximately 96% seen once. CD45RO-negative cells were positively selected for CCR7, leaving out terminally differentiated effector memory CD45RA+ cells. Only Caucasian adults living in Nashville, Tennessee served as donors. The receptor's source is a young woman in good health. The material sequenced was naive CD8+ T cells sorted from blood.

CDR3 sequence (DNA): TGTGCCAGCAGTTTCCAGGGGGCGGGTGGCTACACCTTC. Its translation: CASSFQGAGGYTF. The chain employs TRBV28 and TRBJ1-2, with TRBD1 identical over 8 bases. The CDR3 length is 13 residues. Trimming removed 3 bases from V and 7 bases from J; junction bases left unmatched: 4. The germline V gene encodes CDR1 MDHEN and CDR2 SYDVKM.